These 10 T cell receptor beta chains originate from one sample sequenced in a study of T cells in Graves' hyperthyroidism and ophthalmopathy. There were TCR beta CDR3 regions amplified from RNA transcripts. When the TCR CDR3 underwent first-round RT-PCR, the HTBI primer set was used. TCRdb used MiXCR to reprocess the multiplex PCR reads, holding one entry per CDR3 protein. Found here are roughly 740,000 distinct CDR3 sequences, about 16% of them singletons; the top ten hold about 8.4%. Source material: blood. These receptor sequences come from a man between 18 and 35 years old with Graves' hyperthyroidism.

This clonotype was counted only a few times. The chain uses TRBV7-8 and TRBJ2-3, with D possibly TRBD1 on 6 matching bases. The V gene lost 1 base and the J gene lost 3 bases, with 17 bases spanning the gap. This CDR3 comprises 17 residues. In germline, CDR1 is SGHVS, CDR2 FQNEAQ. This chain's CDR3 is CASSLEVQGRLTDTQYF. Written as DNA, the CDR3 is TGTGCCAGCAGCTTAGAGGTACAGGGACGGCTAACAGATACGCAGTATTTT.

This clonotype was recorded many times. V and J are TRBV11-2 and TRBJ2-7; D is unresolved. CDR1 is SGHAT and CDR2 is FQNNGV in the germline V gene. Between the trimmed V and J ends, which lost 4 bases and 2 bases, there was a span of 12 bases. The CDR3 totals 14 residues. Written as DNA, the CDR3 is TGTGCCAGCAGCTCTGCCGGGTTCCCCTACGAGCAGTACTTC. Translated, it gives CASSSAGFPYEQYF.

This clonotype has ten or more counts. This sequence joins TRBV3-1 and TRBJ1-4, with D hard to call. V lost 0 bases and J 8 bases, leaving 10 bases between the germline ends. CDR3 length: 14 amino acids. Germline V gene sequence: CDR1 LGHDT, CDR2 YNNKEL (reference sequence). CDR3 nucleotides: TGTGCCAGCAGCCAAGACTGGGAGAAGGAAAAACTGTTTTTT. It translates to CASSQDWEKEKLFF.

The rearrangement uses TRBV4-1 and TRBJ2-4; D gene unclear. The germline V gene has CDR1 MGHRA and CDR2 YSYEKL. V lost 1 base and J lost 1, with 8 bases in between. The CDR3 is made up of 15 amino acids. The CDR3 protein is CASSQVARAKNIQYF. The CDR3 DNA sequence: TGCGCCAGCAGCCAAGTCGCCCGTGCCAAAAACATTCAGTACTTC.

This clonotype was observed at least ten times. V and J are TRBV11-1 and TRBJ2-1; 15 positions agree with TRBD2. This CDR3 has 16 residues. V was pared by 4 bases and J by 4 bases, with 2 bases of the junction left unmatched. CDR1 is SGHAT and CDR2 is FQDESV in the germline V gene (reference sequence). The CDR3 DNA reads as TGTGCCAGCAGCTCAGGACTAGCGGGGGGGTACAATGAGCAGTTCTTC. Encoded protein: CASSSGLAGGYNEQFF.

This clonotype has at least ten counts. The V call is TRBV11-2, the J call TRBJ2-4; the D gene is possibly TRBD1 (7 bases). CDR1 and CDR2 (germline): SGHAT, FQNNGV. V lost 2 bases to trimming and J lost 7 bases, with 18 bases between them. The CDR3 sequence is 16 residues long. The CDR3 sequence is CASSLYAGGLANIQYF. CDR3 DNA: TGTGCCAGCAGCTTATACGCAGGGGGGTTGGCGAACATTCAGTACTTC.

This clonotype was observed a few times. The chain recombines TRBV7-6 with TRBJ2-1; TRBD2 aligns across 9 bases. The CDR3 extends over 15 amino acids. Trimming cost V 5 bases and J 5 bases; bases outside gene matches: 7. Per the germline V gene, CDR1 is SGHVS and CDR2 is FNYEAQ. The CDR3 DNA is TGTGCCAGCAGCCCTGGGACTAGCCTCAACAATGAGCAGTTCTTC. This gives the protein CASSPGTSLNNEQFF. The variable domain in full, completed from reference TRBV7-6 and TRBJ2-1, reads GAGVSQSPRYKVTKRGQDVALRCDPISGHVSLYWYRQALGQGPEFLTYFNYEAQQDKSGLPNDRFSAERPEGSISTLTIQRTEQRDSAMYRCASSPGTSLNNEQFFGPGTRLTVL.

This chain links TRBV27 with TRBJ2-1, with TRBD2 matching 9 bases. CDR1 and CDR2 (germline): MNHEY, SMNVEV (reference sequence). The CDR3 extends over 14 amino acids. Trimming took 3 bases from V and 6 from J; bases not matched to a gene: 3. CDR3 nucleotides: TGTGCCAGCAGTTTCGCGGGGGGGGGCAATGAGCAGTTCTTC. Translation gives CASSFAGGGNEQFF.

This clonotype was seen a handful of times. This chain links TRBV2 with TRBJ2-7; D is uncertain. CDR1 is SNHLY and CDR2 is FYNNEI in the germline V gene. The CDR3 covers 12 residues. Trimming removed 6 bases at V and 0 bases at J, with 6 bases between. The CDR3 here is CASRERSYEQYF. The CDR3, as DNA: TGTGCCAGCAGGGAACGCTCCTACGAGCAGTACTTC.

CDR3 in DNA: TGTGCCAGCAGACGCTCGACCCGCTCCTACGAGCAGTACTTC. Protein sequence: CASRRSTRSYEQYF. This chain uses TRBV6-1 with TRBJ2-7; D is undetermined. Germline CDR1 MNHNS, CDR2 SASEGT. The V end was cut by 6 bases, the J end by 0 bases, with 12 bases between. CDR3 size: 14 residues.